This note documents a single T cell receptor (beta chain) sequence. No antigen is known for it. No base quality information exists; no much larger clone differs at one position. Library preparation used RACE. The reads were generated on a NextSeq 500. During library preparation, unique molecular identifiers were attached to individual cDNA molecules so that TCRs could be counted quantitatively and reproducibly. Both TCR alpha and TCR beta chains were sequenced from each blood RNA sample. From the authors' description of their analysis: The median number of TCRs per sample was 85,000 to 100,000, ranging from about 23,224 to 700,000. The Decombinator software suite was used to annotate V, J and CDR3 in the TCR reads. To make PS versus PT1 abundance plots, every sample was subsampled to the same number of TCRs (28,000). TCRs were defined as expanded if absent before sensitization and observed at least eight times at the 2-week time point. TCRdb cleaned the public reads at Q25 with fastp, built clones with MiXCR and kept in-frame beta chains. Each CDR3 protein appears once, grouped with its most common genes and DNA. The V and J calls, along with clone size, are taken from TCRdb and not from the paper's own processing. Counted in this sample were tens of thousands of distinct CDR3 sequences; approximately 10% of them appeared once. The ten largest clones capture 1% to 1.2% of the sample.

This record belongs to a study of human T cells and chemical hapten exposure (dated by TCRdb to the early 2020s). General notes on the study: For sensitization, 2% DPC in acetone was applied to a roughly 2 cm by roughly 2 cm area of upper inner arm skin. Some 29 alopecia patients gave blood for TCR sequencing at one to four time points (pre-sensitization, 2, 6 and 24 weeks). Patch testing on the upper back used Finn chambers containing 0.01% DPC, with scoring done after 6 days according to International Contact Dermatitis Research Group standards. Blood samples were taken from patients before sensitization (week 0) and then at 2, 6 and about 24 weeks after DPC sensitization. Patients additionally received weekly therapeutic DPC doses to the scalp throughout the roughly 25-week study period. Libraries were pooled for sequencing, and variation in per-sample TCR yields was attributed mainly to small differences in library volumes within the pool. The mostly female patient cohort included alopecia areata with under or over 50% scalp involvement, alopecia totalis and alopecia universalis. In alopecia patients, the study followed how the peripheral blood TCR repertoire changed in vivo over primary and secondary sensitization to diphenylcyclopropenone (DPC), a hapten. Overall results and qualifications from the work: DPC sensitization did not change the number of TCRs with a frequency above 1 in 1000, and there was no evidence of changes in global repertoire structure. Compared with pre-sensitization or healthy control sets, expanded TCRs formed significantly more large CDR3 similarity clusters, which is consistent with antigen-driven responses. After repeated subsampling, the strength of the expansion versus patch-test correlation and the threshold at which it became significant changed. All patients had alopecia, a presumed autoimmune disease, so their immune response might differ from that of healthy individuals. A positive correlation was found between the number of PT1 expanded TCRs and patch test score, with significance reached at thresholds 8, 16 and 32 but not 4.

According to the study, the label for this sample's time point signals: patch test 3, about 24 weeks after DPC sensitization. Taken with the paper, the label for treatment or condition translates to: therapeutic diphenylcyclopropenone sensitization with weekly scalp DPC. At every patch-test visit, the blood draw took place before the patch test was put on. Patients were eligible if aged 18 to 70, diagnosed with alopecia and judged suitable for DPC therapy, and pregnant patients were excluded. Unfractionated whole blood was collected in Tempus Blood RNA tubes, and total RNA was extracted from that blood. The sample in question was whole blood, obtained in connection with sensitization to the hapten diphenylcyclopropenone (DPC). The receptor was derived from a woman aged 25-40 years with alopecia areata. Some clones in this sample may be carry-over from other donors' samples.

The nucleotides are TGTGCCAGCACCTCACTGGTCTTCTCTGGGGCCAACGTCCTGACTTTC. The resulting protein is CASTSLVFSGANVLTF. Here the chain combines TRBV27 and TRBJ2-6; the D gene cannot be resolved reliably. The V end loses 7 bases and the J end loses 0 bases, and a stretch of 13 bases separates them. Taken from cysteine to phenylalanine, the CDR3 has 16 residues. Only CDR3 DNA remains: 48 bases, in frame from the first base. From the germline V gene (reference sequence), CDR1 is MNHEY and CDR2 is SMNVEV.